These 3 T cell receptor beta chains were sequenced from one sample in a study of blood T cell repertoires in COVID-19. Measured with immunoSEQ multiplex PCR; TCRdb has only the in-frame clones, and not every one. The sample comprises about 50,000 clones, around 80% of which are singletons, and 5.8% rests with the top ten. Sequenced material: PBMCs or T cells enriched from blood (not recorded which). These receptors all come from a woman aged 45-65 years with acute COVID-19.

CDR3: CASSHTNPGSNYGYTF. For the CDR3, the DNA is TGTGCCAGCAGCCACACCAACCCGGGGTCTAACTATGGCTACACCTTC. This rearrangement joins TRBV7-9 to TRBJ1-2; D uncertain. Trimming took off 5 bases at V and 0 bases at J, with 16 bases between the two ends. The germline CDR1 and CDR2 sequences are SEHNR and FQNEAQ (reference sequence). The CDR3 contains 16 residues.

The CDR3, as DNA: TGTGCCAGCAGCCCCTCACAGAACACTGAAGCTTTCTTT. Residues: CASSPSQNTEAFF. This chain joins TRBV12-3 or TRBV12-4 and TRBJ1-1; D remains unclear. V was cut by 6 bases and J by 1 base, with 9 bases left in between. This CDR3 is built from 13 residues.

The V call is TRBV28, the J call TRBJ2-6; D unclear. V shed 9 bases and J shed 4 bases, with 19 bases lying between them. This CDR3 is 16 amino acids long. Looked up from germline, CDR1 is MDHEN and CDR2 is SYDVKM. CDR3 in amino acids: CASRAGSLLGANVLTF. CDR3 nucleotide sequence: TGTGCCAGTCGCGCCGGGTCTCTTCTCGGGGCCAACGTCCTGACTTTC.